This is a list of T cell receptor beta chains from one sample in a study of blood T cell repertoires in COVID-19. The table came from immunoSEQ multiplex PCR; TCRdb's copy has only in-frame clones and leaves some out. The sample includes about 150,000 clones, around 90% seen only once; the top ten take roughly 1.5%. The specimen was peripheral blood. Receptors were obtained from a human donor in a cohort sampled during active COVID-19. The CDR3 runs from the conserved cysteine through the conserved F or W. Each record gives: V gene, CDR3 protein.

TRBV3-1/TRBV3-2	CASSQEYTGELFF
TRBV3-1/TRBV3-2	CASSQEGHRGRKNEQFF
TRBV5-1	CASSYQGQEDPRGYTF
TRBV27	CASKRTENYGYTF
TRBV5-4	CASSSPGYEQFF
TRBV11-2	CASSRRMAGVDPYEQYF
TRBV18	CASSSRDRTVQETQYF
TRBV19	CASSPKTGSPQPQHF
TRBV4-3	CASSYSYGAITNEQYF
TRBV2	CASGDFGNTGEYF
TRBV5-1	CASSPRGRYGYTF
TRBV9	CASSPDRDGSPLHF
TRBV18	CASSPFSGGQNNEQFF
TRBV6-4	CASTNTQNEQFF
TRBV19	CASSTSPSSGNTIYF
TRBV5-1	CASSLGGRMNNEQFF